This TCR beta chain originates from a study of blood T cell repertoires in COVID-19. For the study at large: The United States, Italy and Spain provided the acute and convalescent COVID-19 samples.

CDR3 length equals 15 residues. After removal of 7 bases from V and 0 bases from J, the junction contained 9 bases not matched to a gene. CDR1 and CDR2 from the germline V gene are SNHLY and FYNNEI. Seattle's cohort entered during active infection and was followed longitudinally. Generated by immunoSEQ multiplex PCR, the TCRdb table keeps only in-frame clones and is missing some. The sample has about 300,000 clones; around 85% are singletons. The TCR originated in a human donor with COVID-19, enrolled during active disease. The donor label of this sample is uncertain. This sequence joins TRBV2 and TRBJ2-7, with 7 bases fitting TRBD2. Input material: peripheral blood. CDR3 bases: TGTGCCAGCATGCATGGGACTACCGTCTCCTACGAGCAGTACTTC. Encoded protein: CASMHGTTVSYEQYF.